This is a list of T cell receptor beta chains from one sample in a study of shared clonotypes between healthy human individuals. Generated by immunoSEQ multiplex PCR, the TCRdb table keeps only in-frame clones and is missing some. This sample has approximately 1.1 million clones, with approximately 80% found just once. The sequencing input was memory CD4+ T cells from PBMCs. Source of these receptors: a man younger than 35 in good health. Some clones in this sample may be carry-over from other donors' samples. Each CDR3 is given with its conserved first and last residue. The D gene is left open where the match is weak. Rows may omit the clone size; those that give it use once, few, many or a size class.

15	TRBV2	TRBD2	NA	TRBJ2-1	TGTGCCAGCAGAGAGACTAGCGGCACCTACAATGAGCAGTTCTTC	CASRETSGTYNEQFF
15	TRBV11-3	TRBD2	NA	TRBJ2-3	TGTGCCAGCAGCCTACAGCGGGGCGACACAGATACGCAGTATTTT	CASSLQRGDTDTQYF
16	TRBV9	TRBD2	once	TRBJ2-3	TGTGCCAGCAGCGATCCTTCGGGAGGCCCCACAGATACGCAGTATTTT	CASSDPSGGPTDTQYF
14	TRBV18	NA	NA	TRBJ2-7	TGTGCCAGCTCTTTCTACGGGAGCGCTAACGAGCAGTACTTC	CASSFYGSANEQYF
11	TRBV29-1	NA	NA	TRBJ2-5	TGCAGCGTTGAGCCCGAGGGGACCCAGTACTTC	CSVEPEGTQYF
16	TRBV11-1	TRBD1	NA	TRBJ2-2	TGTGCCAGCAGCTTAGCGGGACAGGGGAAAACCGGGGAGCTGTTTTTT	CASSLAGQGKTGELFF
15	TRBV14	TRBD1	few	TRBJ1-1	TGTGCCAGCAGCCACTACGGGACAGTGAACACTGAAGCTTTCTTT	CASSHYGTVNTEAFF
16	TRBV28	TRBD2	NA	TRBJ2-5	TGTGCCAGCAGTTTAGGACTAGCGGGAGGCCAAGAGACCCAGTACTTC	CASSLGLAGGQETQYF
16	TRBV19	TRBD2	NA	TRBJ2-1	TGTGCCAGTAGGGCGACCGGGACTAGCTCCTACAATGAGCAGTTCTTC	CASRATGTSSYNEQFF
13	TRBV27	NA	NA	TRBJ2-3	TGTGCCAGCAGTTTATCGAGTCGGGGTACGCAGTATTTT	CASSLSSRGTQYF
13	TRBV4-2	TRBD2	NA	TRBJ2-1	TGTGCCAGCAGCGGGATCGGGGGGAATGAGCAGTTCTTC	CASSGIGGNEQFF
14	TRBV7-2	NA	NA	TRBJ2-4	TGTGCCAGCAGCTTTAATATAGGGCCAAACATTCAGTACTTC	CASSFNIGPNIQYF
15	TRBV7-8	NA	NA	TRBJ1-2	TGTGCCAGCAACAACTTCGCCGGGAGTAACTATGGCTACACCTTC	CASNNFAGSNYGYTF
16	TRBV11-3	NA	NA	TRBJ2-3	TGTGCCAGCAGCTTAGGGACGGCAGGGCGGACAGATACGCAGTATTTT	CASSLGTAGRTDTQYF
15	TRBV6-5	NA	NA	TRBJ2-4	TGTGCCAGCGGGAAACAGGGACTAGCCAAAAACATTCAGTACTTC	CASGKQGLAKNIQYF
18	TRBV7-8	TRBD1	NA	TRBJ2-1	TGTGCCAGCAGCTTAGATCCTTATAAAGGGACAGCTCGAAAGGAGCAGTTCTTC	CASSLDPYKGTARKEQFF
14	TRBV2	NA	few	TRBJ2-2	TGTGCCAGCAGGGCTGAAGACGAGGTAGGGGAGCTGTTTTTT	CASRAEDEVGELFF
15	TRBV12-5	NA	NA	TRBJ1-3	TGTGCTAGTGGTTTTATGGGGGGGGCTGGAAACACCATATATTTT	CASGFMGGAGNTIYF
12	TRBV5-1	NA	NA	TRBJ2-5	TGCGCCAGCAAAGAAGGGATAGAGACCCAGTACTTC	CASKEGIETQYF
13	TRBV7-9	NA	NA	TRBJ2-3	TGTGCCAGCAGCTTAACCGGAACAGATACGCAGTATTTT	CASSLTGTDTQYF
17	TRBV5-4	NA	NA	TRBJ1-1	TGTGCCAGCAGCCTGGGGGGGCGTGGTAGGGTGAACACTGAAGCTTTCTTT	CASSLGGRGRVNTEAFF
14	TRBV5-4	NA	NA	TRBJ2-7	TGTGCCAGCACCTGGGGGCAGGGGAAGTACGAGCAGTACTTC	CASTWGQGKYEQYF